One sample yielded the 18 T cell receptor beta chains listed below, sequenced in a study of Ad26.COV2.S vaccination and SARS-CoV-2 variants. The treatment is: 15 to 20 received Ad26.COV2.S at low or high dose, single or two shots; roughly 5 received placebo; per-sample allocation not given. Collection of the samples took place on day 63 after the first injection of vaccine or placebo. Sequencing was performed with immunoSEQ multiplex PCR; in TCRdb, only in-frame clones are kept and a portion is missing. Seen here are some 500,000 clones, 85% to 90% observed once, and the top ten hold just over 2.5%. This specimen consisted of peripheral blood, obtained in a trial of Ad26.COV2.S vaccine versus placebo. The receptors originated from a person aged 18-60 years who received the Ad26.COV2.S COVID-19 vaccine or a placebo.

This clone was picked up a small number of times. CDR3 protein: CASSLPDRRAYEQYF. Here the CDR3 DNA reads TGTGCCAGCAGTTTGCCGGACAGGCGAGCCTACGAGCAGTACTTC. The chain employs TRBV28 and TRBJ2-7; 7 nucleotides align to TRBD1. Germline trimming cut 3 bases from V and 2 bases from J; bases unmatched to any gene: 7. The germline V gene encodes CDR1 MDHEN and CDR2 SYDVKM. This CDR3 has 15 residues.

This clone has more than one count but fewer than ten. This chain connects TRBV6-2 or TRBV6-3 to TRBJ1-5; D ambiguous. Trimming took off 5 bases at V and 6 bases at J, with 8 bases between the two ends. This CDR3 is 12 amino acids long. Germline V gene lookup returns CDR1 MNHEY and CDR2 SVGEGT. CDR3 in amino acids: CASSQPGQPQHF. The CDR3 region has the DNA TGTGCCAGCAGTCAGCCGGGTCAGCCCCAGCATTTT.

This clone was counted only a few times. The chain combines TRBV7-9 with TRBJ1-5, with D perhaps TRBD1 (5 bases). Germline V CDR1 and CDR2: SEHNR, FQNEAQ (reference sequence). Trimming shortened V by 5 bases and J by 2 bases, and 10 bases separated the two germline ends. The CDR3 runs to 14 residues. The CDR3 sequence is CASSNSGGNQPQHF. CDR3 sequence (DNA): TGTGCCAGCAGCAATTCGGGGGGCAATCAGCCCCAGCATTTT.

V and J are TRBV3-1 (or the pseudogene TRBV3-2) and TRBJ2-1; possible D gene TRBD1, 5 bases. The CDR3 extends over 16 amino acids. Germline CDR1 LGHDT, CDR2 YNNKEL (reference sequence). The V end lost 7 bases, the J end lost 12 bases, and 28 bases lay between the germline ends. The CDR3 DNA reads TGTGCCAGCACTCCCACCCGGGCTAGTGGGGCTTCGGTGCAGTTCTTC. Translated, it gives CASTPTRASGASVQFF.

The J gene is TRBJ2-3, the V gene TRBV10-3; 10 nucleotides align to TRBD1. The CDR3 has 17 residues. V lost 3 bases, J lost 3 bases, and 9 bases stayed unmatched. Germline values: CDR1 ENHRY, CDR2 SYGVKD. The CDR3 bases are TGTGCCATCAGTGACCCGGGGACAGGGGATACAACAGATACGCAGTATTTT. Its translation: CAISDPGTGDTTDTQYF.

This clone turned up a few times. The rearrangement joins TRBV19 to TRBJ2-1, with D possibly matching TRBD1 (6 bases). Trimming shortened V by 6 bases and J by 9 bases, and 18 bases separated the two germline ends. CDR3 length: 14 amino acids. Germline assignment: CDR1 LNHDA and CDR2 SQIVND (reference sequence). CDR3 region: CASRTSGTMGEQFF. CDR3 DNA: TGTGCCAGTAGAACGTCCGGGACAATGGGTGAGCAGTTCTTC.

The gene calls are TRBV29-1 and TRBJ2-3; D possibly matches TRBD1 or TRBD2 (5 bases each). The CDR3 runs 14 residues. Trimming stripped 3 bases from V and 2 bases from J, with 12 bases between. CDR1 is SQVTM and CDR2 is ANQGSEA in the germline V gene. The CDR3 reads CSVDPGDPTDTQYF. The CDR3 DNA is TGCAGCGTTGACCCCGGGGACCCCACAGATACGCAGTATTTT.

This chain links TRBV5-4 with TRBJ1-6; 10 bases map to TRBD1. The germline gives CDR1 SGHNT, CDR2 YYREEE (reference sequence). The junction had 1 base not matched to a gene; V was cut back by 0 bases and J by 7 bases. This CDR3 region has 15 residues. The CDR3, as DNA: TGTGCCAGCAGCTTGGTGGGACAGGGGAATTCACCCCTCCACTTT. Amino acids: CASSLVGQGNSPLHF.

The chain combines TRBV21-1 with TRBJ2-1. TRBV21-1 is deemed a pseudogene. CDR3 size: 15 residues. The CDR3 DNA reads TGTGCCAGCAGCAAAGTAGCGCAGGGTGTTGTTGAGCAGTTCTTC. Amino acid sequence: CASSKVAQGVVEQFF.

The V gene is TRBV5-4, the J gene TRBJ2-7; D not resolved. The CDR3 spans 12 residues. V dropped 2 bases and J dropped 3 bases, with 6 bases sitting between them. Germline assignment: CDR1 SGHNT and CDR2 YYREEE (reference sequence). CDR3 sequence reads: CASSFLNYEQYF. CDR3 nucleotide sequence: TGTGCCAGCAGCTTTCTGAACTACGAGCAGTACTTC.

The chain employs TRBV7-2 and TRBJ2-1; 9 nucleotides match TRBD1. Trimming took 1 base from V and 6 from J; bases not matched to a gene: 7. There are 16 residues in the CDR3. CDR1 and CDR2 from the germline V gene are SGHTA and FQGNSA. CDR3 protein: CASSLGRDRVRNEQFF. The CDR3 DNA reads as TGTGCCAGCAGCTTAGGCCGGGACAGGGTCCGCAATGAGCAGTTCTTC. Combining the CDR3 with reference TRBV7-2 and TRBJ2-1 gives the whole variable domain GAGVSQSPSNKVTEKGKDVELRCDPISGHTALYWYRQSLGQGLEFLIYFQGNSAPDKSGLPSDRFSAERTGGSVSTLTIQRTQQEDSAVYLCASSLGRDRVRNEQFFGPGTRLTVL.

The chain couples TRBV5-5 to TRBJ2-1, with D possibly being TRBD1 or TRBD2 (5 bases each). V gave up 5 bases and J gave up 5 bases, with 17 bases separating them. Germline CDR1 SGHKS, CDR2 YYEKEE (reference sequence). The CDR3 spans 15 residues. This CDR3 reads CASRRIARGDNEQFF. The DNA for the CDR3 is TGTGCCAGCAGGCGGATAGCCCGAGGGGACAATGAGCAGTTCTTC.

This clone was detected only a few times. This chain uses TRBV28 with TRBJ1-1; unclear D gene. The length of the CDR3 is 12 residues. V lost 5 bases to trimming and J lost 10 bases, with 14 bases between them. The germline CDR1 and CDR2 sequences are MDHEN and SYDVKM. The CDR3 reads CASSLDGIRAFF. The DNA of the CDR3 is TGTGCCAGCAGTCTGGACGGGATTCGAGCTTTCTTT.

The genes are TRBV6-5 and TRBJ2-2; no clear D. Trimming cost V 4 bases and J 6 bases, with 12 bases left between them. This CDR3 is built from 14 residues. Per germline, CDR1 MNHEY and CDR2 SVGAGI. In nucleotides, the CDR3 is TGTGCCAGCAGTTCCGGACCGGTCGCCGGGGAGCTGTTTTTT. Amino acid sequence: CASSSGPVAGELFF.

This CDR3 is CASSLDPGGTEAFF. Written as DNA, the CDR3 is TGTGCCAGCAGTTTAGATCCCGGGGGCACTGAAGCTTTCTTT. This chain links TRBV28 with TRBJ1-1; D is possibly TRBD1 (5 bases). V dropped 2 bases and J dropped 4 bases, with 11 bases sitting between them. Germline V gene lookup returns CDR1 MDHEN and CDR2 SYDVKM. There are 14 residues in the CDR3. The complete variable domain, with remaining parts taken from reference TRBV28 and TRBJ1-1, reads DVKVTQSSRYLVKRTGEKVFLECVQDMDHENMFWYRQDPGLGLRLIYFSYDVKMKEKGDIPEGYSVSREKKERFSLILESASTNQTSMYLCASSLDPGGTEAFFGQGTRLTVV.

V is TRBV10-3 and J is TRBJ1-5; D is unresolved. This CDR3 comprises 15 residues. Per the germline V gene, CDR1 is ENHRY and CDR2 is SYGVKD. V gave up 3 bases and J gave up 4 bases, with 13 bases separating them. CDR3 amino acids: CAISEFSQLNQPQHF. For the CDR3, the DNA is TGTGCCATCAGTGAATTTTCCCAGCTTAATCAGCCCCAGCATTTT.

The V call is TRBV5-4, the J call TRBJ2-1; D remains unclear. The germline V gene encodes CDR1 SGHNT and CDR2 YYREEE (reference sequence). The CDR3 contains 13 residues. Deletions cut 4 bases from V and 4 bases from J, with 9 bases between. The CDR3 is CASSEEGYNEQFF. DNA of the CDR3: TGTGCCAGCAGCGAGGAAGGGTACAATGAGCAGTTCTTC.

Comments on this clone: Within the sample, other DNA sequences also encode this same CDR3. The chain links TRBV5-1 to TRBJ1-6; the D gene is possibly TRBD1 (5 bases). The CDR3 contains 14 residues. Germline V CDR1 and CDR2: SGHRS, YFSETQ. With 2 bases removed from V and 7 bases from J, the gap between germline ends came to 10 bases. CDR3 coding DNA: TGCGCCAGCAGCTTAGGGACGGGGAATTCACCCCTCCACTTT. As protein: CASSLGTGNSPLHF. The variable domain in full, with the rest retrieved from reference TRBV5-1 and TRBJ1-6, is KAGVTQTPRYLIKTRGQQVTLSCSPISGHRSVSWYQQTPGQGLQFLFEYFSETQRNKGNFPGRFSGRQFSNSRSEMNVSTLELGDSALYLCASSLGTGNSPLHFGNGTRLTVT.